Listed here is a single T cell receptor beta chain. The antigen remains unidentified. The CDR3 has 14 amino acids. Trimming removed 7 bases at V and 1 base at J, with 11 bases between. TCRdb re-analysed the RACE reads in MiXCR, keeping a single row per CDR3 protein. Of about 340,000 distinct CDR3 sequences in the sample, approximately 6.3% were seen once. The time point here: patch test 1, 2 weeks after DPC sensitization. Treatment reported: therapeutic diphenylcyclopropenone sensitization with weekly scalp DPC. Total RNA was extracted from unfractionated whole blood. These data originate in a study of human T cells and chemical hapten exposure. About the research overall: Read at 6 days, the patch tests placed 0.01% DPC on the upper back. Study observations and caveats: Patch test score tracked positively with PT1 expanded TCR counts.

The chain couples TRBV12-3 or TRBV12-4 to TRBJ1-5, with D tentatively TRBD1 (5 bases). This clonotype originated in a young woman with alopecia areata. Some clones in this sample may be carry-over from other donors' samples. The sample in question was whole blood, obtained in connection with sensitization to the hapten diphenylcyclopropenone (DPC). CDR3 sequence: CASTVQGSNQPQHF. The CDR3 bases are TGTGCCAGCACAGTTCAGGGAAGCAATCAGCCCCAGCATTTT.